This T cell receptor beta chain derives from a study of Ad26.COV2.S vaccination and SARS-CoV-2 variants. At the level of the study: Dosing was one shot or two shots 56 days apart. General study points: Non-spike TCR breadth showed similarity between vaccine and placebo recipients.

This sample's treatment: 15 to 20 received Ad26.COV2.S at low or high dose, single or two shots; several received placebo; per-sample allocation not given. Day 63 following the first vaccine or placebo injection was when the samples were taken. As concerns this clone: The antigen is unknown.

Generated by immunoSEQ multiplex PCR, the TCRdb table keeps only in-frame clones and is missing some. The sample yields some 420,000 clones, 88% seen once. Germline-derived CDR1 and CDR2 are SGHDT and YYEEEE. The ends lost 4 bases at V and 12 bases at J; junction bases unmatched: 5. The CDR3 loop spans 13 amino acids. The clonotype originates from a person between 18 and 60 years old who received the Ad26.COV2.S COVID-19 vaccine or a placebo. V is TRBV5-6 and J is TRBJ2-3; TRBD2 matches 13 bases. Sequences were derived from peripheral blood, sampled in a trial of Ad26.COV2.S vaccine versus placebo. The CDR3 nucleotides are TGTGCCAGCAGCGCCACTAGCGGGGGGGCCCAGTATTTT. This codes for CASSATSGGAQYF.